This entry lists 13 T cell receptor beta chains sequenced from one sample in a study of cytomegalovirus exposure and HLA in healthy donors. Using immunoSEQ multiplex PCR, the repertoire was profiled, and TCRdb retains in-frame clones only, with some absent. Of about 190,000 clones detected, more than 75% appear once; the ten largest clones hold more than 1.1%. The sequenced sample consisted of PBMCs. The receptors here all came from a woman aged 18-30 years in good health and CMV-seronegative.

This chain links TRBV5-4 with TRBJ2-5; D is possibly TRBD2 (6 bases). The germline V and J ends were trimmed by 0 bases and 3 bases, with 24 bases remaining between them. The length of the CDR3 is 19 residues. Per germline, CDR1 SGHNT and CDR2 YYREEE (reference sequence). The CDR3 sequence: CASSLGPSGGVKPEETQYF. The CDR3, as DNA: TGTGCCAGCAGCTTGGGGCCATCCGGGGGAGTAAAACCCGAAGAGACCCAGTACTTC.

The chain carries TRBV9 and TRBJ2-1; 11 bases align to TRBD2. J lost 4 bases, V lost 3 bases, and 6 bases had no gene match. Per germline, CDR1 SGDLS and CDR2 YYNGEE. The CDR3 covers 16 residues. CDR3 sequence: CASSAGGLAAYNEQFF. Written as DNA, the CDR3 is TGTGCCAGCAGCGCAGGGGGACTAGCGGCATACAATGAGCAGTTCTTC.

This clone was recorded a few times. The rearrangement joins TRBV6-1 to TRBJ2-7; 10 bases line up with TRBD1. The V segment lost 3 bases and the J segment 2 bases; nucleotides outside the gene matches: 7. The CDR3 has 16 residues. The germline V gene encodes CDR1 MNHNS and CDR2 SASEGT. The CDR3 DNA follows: TGTGCCAGCAGTGACAAATGGACAGGGGGTGCCTACGAGCAGTACTTC. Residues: CASSDKWTGGAYEQYF.

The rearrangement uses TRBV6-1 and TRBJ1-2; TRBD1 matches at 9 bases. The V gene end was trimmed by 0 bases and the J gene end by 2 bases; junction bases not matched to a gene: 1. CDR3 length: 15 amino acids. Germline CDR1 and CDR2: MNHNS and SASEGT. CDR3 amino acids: CASSEAGTGNYGYTF. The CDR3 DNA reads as TGTGCCAGCAGTGAAGCCGGGACAGGGAACTATGGCTACACCTTC.

The CDR3 region is CASSQVMGLADNEQFF. The CDR3 DNA is TGCGCCAGCAGCCAAGTGATGGGACTAGCGGACAATGAGCAGTTCTTC. V and J are TRBV4-1 and TRBJ2-1, with 11 bases lining up with TRBD2. The V segment lost 1 base and the J segment 5 bases; nucleotides outside the gene matches: 4. The CDR3 sequence is 16 residues long. Germline V gene lookup returns CDR1 MGHRA and CDR2 YSYEKL.

CDR3 sequence: CASSPPSHLTGELFF. The CDR3 coding sequence is TGTGCCAGCAGCCCCCCGTCACATCTCACCGGGGAGCTGTTTTTT. The V and J genes are TRBV5-4 and TRBJ2-2; D ambiguous. CDR1 is SGHNT and CDR2 is YYREEE in the germline V gene (reference sequence). Trimming pared 4 bases from V and 4 bases from J, leaving 14 bases between. The CDR3 runs 15 residues.

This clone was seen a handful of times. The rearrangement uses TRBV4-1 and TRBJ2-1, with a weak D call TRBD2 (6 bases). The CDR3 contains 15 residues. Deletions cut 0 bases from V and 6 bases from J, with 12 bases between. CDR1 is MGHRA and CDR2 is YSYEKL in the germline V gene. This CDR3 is CASSQDGLAFNEQFF. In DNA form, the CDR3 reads TGCGCCAGCAGCCAAGATGGGCTAGCGTTCAATGAGCAGTTCTTC.

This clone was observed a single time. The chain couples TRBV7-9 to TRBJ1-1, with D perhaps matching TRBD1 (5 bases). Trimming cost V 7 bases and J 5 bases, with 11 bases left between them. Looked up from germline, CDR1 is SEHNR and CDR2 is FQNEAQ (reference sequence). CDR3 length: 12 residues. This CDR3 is CASTQGSTEAFF. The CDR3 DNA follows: TGTGCCAGCACCCAGGGTTCAACTGAAGCTTTCTTT.

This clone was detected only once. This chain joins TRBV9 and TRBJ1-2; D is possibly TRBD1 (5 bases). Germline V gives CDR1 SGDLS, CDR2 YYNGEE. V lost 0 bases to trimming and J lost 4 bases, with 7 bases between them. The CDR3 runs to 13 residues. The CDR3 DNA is TGTGCCAGCAGCGTAGGGGGCCTCTATGGCTACACCTTC. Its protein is CASSVGGLYGYTF. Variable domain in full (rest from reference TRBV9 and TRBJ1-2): DSGVTQTPKHLITATGQRVTLRCSPRSGDLSVYWYQQSLDQGLQFLIQYYNGEERAKGNILERFSAQQFPDLHSELNLSSLELGDSALYFCASSVGGLYGYTFGSGTRLTVV.

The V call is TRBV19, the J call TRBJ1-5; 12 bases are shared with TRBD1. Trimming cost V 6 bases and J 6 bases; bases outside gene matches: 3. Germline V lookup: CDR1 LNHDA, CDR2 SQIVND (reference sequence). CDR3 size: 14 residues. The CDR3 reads CASRGDRGRQPQHF. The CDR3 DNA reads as TGTGCCAGTAGGGGGGACAGGGGGCGTCAGCCCCAGCATTTT.

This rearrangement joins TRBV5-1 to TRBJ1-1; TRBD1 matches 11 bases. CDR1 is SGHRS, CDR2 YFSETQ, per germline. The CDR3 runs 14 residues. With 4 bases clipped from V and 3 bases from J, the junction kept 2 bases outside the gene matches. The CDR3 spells CASSVGQGDTEAFF. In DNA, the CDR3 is TGCGCCAGCAGCGTGGGACAGGGGGACACTGAAGCTTTCTTT.

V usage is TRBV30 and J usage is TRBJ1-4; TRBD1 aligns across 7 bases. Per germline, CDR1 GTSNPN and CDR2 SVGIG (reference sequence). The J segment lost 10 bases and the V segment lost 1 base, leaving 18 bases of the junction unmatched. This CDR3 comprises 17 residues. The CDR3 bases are TGTGCCTGGAGTGCGGCAGGGGGAATATCCCGACCGGGAAAACTGTTTTTT. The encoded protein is CAWSAAGGISRPGKLFF. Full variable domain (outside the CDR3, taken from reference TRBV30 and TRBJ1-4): SQTIHQWPATLVQPVGSPLSLECTVEGTSNPNLYWYRQAAGRGLQLLFYSVGIGQISSEVPQNLSASRPQDRQFILSSKKLLLSDSGFYLCAWSAAGGISRPGKLFFGSGTQLSVL.

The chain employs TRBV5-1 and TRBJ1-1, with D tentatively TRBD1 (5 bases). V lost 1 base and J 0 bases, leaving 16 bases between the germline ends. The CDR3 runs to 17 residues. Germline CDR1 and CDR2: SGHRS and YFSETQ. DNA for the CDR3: TGCGCCAGCAGCTTGAGCAGGGCCTCCTTCATGAACACTGAAGCTTTCTTT. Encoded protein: CASSLSRASFMNTEAFF. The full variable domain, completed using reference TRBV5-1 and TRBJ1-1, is KAGVTQTPRYLIKTRGQQVTLSCSPISGHRSVSWYQQTPGQGLQFLFEYFSETQRNKGNFPGRFSGRQFSNSRSEMNVSTLELGDSALYLCASSLSRASFMNTEAFFGQGTRLTVV.